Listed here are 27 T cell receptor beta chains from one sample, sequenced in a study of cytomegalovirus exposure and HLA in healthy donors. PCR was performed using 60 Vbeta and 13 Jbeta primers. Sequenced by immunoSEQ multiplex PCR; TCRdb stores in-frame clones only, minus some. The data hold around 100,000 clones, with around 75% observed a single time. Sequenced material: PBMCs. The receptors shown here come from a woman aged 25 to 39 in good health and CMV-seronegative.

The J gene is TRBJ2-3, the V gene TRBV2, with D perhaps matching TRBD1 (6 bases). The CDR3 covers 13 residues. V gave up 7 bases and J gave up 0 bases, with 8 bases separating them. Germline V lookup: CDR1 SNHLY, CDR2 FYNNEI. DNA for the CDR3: TGTGCCAGCATGGGACAAAGCACAGATACGCAGTATTTT. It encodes CASMGQSTDTQYF.

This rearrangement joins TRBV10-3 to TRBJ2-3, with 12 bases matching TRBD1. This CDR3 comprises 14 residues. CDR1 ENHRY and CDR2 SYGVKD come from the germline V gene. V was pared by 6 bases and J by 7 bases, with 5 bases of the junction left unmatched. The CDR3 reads CAIRSGTGGNTQYF. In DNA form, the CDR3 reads TGTGCCATCAGATCCGGGACAGGGGGCAATACGCAGTATTTT.

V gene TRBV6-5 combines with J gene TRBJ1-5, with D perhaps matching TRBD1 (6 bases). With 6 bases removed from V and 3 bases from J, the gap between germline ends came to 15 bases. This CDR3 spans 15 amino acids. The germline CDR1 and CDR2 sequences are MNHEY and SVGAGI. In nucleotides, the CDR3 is TGTGCCAGCAGCCCGTTCTGGGGGCCCAATCAGCCCCAGCATTTT. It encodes CASSPFWGPNQPQHF.

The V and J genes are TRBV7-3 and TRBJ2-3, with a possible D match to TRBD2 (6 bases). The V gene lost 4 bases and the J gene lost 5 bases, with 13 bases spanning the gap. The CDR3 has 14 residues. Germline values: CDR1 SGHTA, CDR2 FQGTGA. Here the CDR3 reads CASSSLPGGDTQYF. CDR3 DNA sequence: TGTGCCAGCAGCTCATTACCCGGGGGAGATACGCAGTATTTT.

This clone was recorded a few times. In nucleotides, the CDR3 is TGTGCCAGCAGCCTGTTTAGCGGAGGTACTTCCTACGAGCAGTACTTC. This sequence encodes CASSLFSGGTSYEQYF. The chain links TRBV5-6 to TRBJ2-7; a weak D match, TRBD2 (6 bases). CDR3 length equals 16 residues. Per germline, CDR1 SGHDT and CDR2 YYEEEE. The V gene lost 4 bases and the J gene lost 1 base, with 18 bases spanning the gap.

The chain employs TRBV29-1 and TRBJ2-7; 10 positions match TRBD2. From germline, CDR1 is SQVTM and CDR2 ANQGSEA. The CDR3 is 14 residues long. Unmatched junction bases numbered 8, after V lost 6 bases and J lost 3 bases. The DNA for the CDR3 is TGCAGCGTCCAAAGGACTAGCGGAAACTACGAGCAGTACTTC. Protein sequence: CSVQRTSGNYEQYF.

DNA of the CDR3: TGTGCCTGGAGCCCGGTAGAGGGAGCTTTCTTT. Residues: CAWSPVEGAFF. This chain connects TRBV30 to TRBJ1-1; D remains ambiguous. The V gene's germline CDR1 is GTSNPN and CDR2 SVGIG (reference sequence). This CDR3 spans 11 amino acids. Between the trimmed V and J ends, which lost 3 bases and 10 bases, there was a span of 12 bases.

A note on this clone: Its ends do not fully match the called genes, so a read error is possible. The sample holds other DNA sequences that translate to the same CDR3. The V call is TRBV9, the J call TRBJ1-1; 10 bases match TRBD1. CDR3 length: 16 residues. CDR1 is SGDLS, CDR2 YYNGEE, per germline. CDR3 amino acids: CASSKEIGQGDTEAFF. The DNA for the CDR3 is TGCGCCAGCAGCAAAGAGATAGGACAGGGGGACACTGAAGCTTTCTTT.

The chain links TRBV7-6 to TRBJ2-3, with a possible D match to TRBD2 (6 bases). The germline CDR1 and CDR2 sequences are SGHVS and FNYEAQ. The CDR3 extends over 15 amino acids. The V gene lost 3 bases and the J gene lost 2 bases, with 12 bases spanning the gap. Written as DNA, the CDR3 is TGTGCCAGCAGCTTTGGGGACTCTCCCACAGATACGCAGTATTTT. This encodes CASSFGDSPTDTQYF. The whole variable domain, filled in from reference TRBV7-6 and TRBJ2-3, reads GAGVSQSPRYKVTKRGQDVALRCDPISGHVSLYWYRQALGQGPEFLTYFNYEAQQDKSGLPNDRFSAERPEGSISTLTIQRTEQRDSAMYRCASSFGDSPTDTQYFGPGTRLTVL.

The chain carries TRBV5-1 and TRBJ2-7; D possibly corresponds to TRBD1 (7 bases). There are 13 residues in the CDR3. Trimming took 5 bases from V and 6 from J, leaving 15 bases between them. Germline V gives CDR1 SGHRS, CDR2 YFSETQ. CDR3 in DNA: TGCGCCAGCAGACTTGGACAGGAGGGCGAGCAGTACTTC. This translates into CASRLGQEGEQYF. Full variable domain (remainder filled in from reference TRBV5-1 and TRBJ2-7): KAGVTQTPRYLIKTRGQQVTLSCSPISGHRSVSWYQQTPGQGLQFLFEYFSETQRNKGNFPGRFSGRQFSNSRSEMNVSTLELGDSALYLCASRLGQEGEQYFGPGTRLTVT.

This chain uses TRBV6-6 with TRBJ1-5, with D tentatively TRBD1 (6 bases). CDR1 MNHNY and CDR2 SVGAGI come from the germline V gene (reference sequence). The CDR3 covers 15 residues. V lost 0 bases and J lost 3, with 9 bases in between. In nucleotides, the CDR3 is TGTGCCAGCAGTTACTCAACAGGGCACAATCAGCCCCAGCATTTT. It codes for CASSYSTGHNQPQHF.

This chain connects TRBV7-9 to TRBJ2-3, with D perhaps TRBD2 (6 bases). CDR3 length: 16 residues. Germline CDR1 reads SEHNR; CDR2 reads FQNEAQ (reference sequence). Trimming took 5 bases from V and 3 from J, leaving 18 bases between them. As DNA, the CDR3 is TGTGCCAGCAGCCGCCAGACTAGTCGGGAAACAGATACGCAGTATTTT. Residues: CASSRQTSRETDTQYF. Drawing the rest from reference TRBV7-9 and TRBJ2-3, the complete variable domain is DTGVSQNPRHKITKRGQNVTFRCDPISEHNRLYWYRQTLGQGPEFLTYFQNEAQLEKSRLLSDRFSAERPKGSFSTLEIQRTEQGDSAMYLCASSRQTSRETDTQYFGPGTRLTVL.

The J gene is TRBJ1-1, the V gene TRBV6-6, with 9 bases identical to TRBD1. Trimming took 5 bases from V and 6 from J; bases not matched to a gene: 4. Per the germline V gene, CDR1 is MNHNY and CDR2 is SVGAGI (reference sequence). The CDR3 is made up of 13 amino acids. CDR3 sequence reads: CASSATGGPEAFF. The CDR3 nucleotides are TGTGCCAGCAGTGCTACAGGGGGCCCTGAAGCTTTCTTT.

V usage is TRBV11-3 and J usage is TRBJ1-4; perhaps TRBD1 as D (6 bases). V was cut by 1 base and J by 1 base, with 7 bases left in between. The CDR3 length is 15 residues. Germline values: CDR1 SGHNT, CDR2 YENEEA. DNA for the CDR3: TGTGCCAGCAGCTTAGGCAGGGGAACTAATGAAAAACTGTTTTTT. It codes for CASSLGRGTNEKLFF.

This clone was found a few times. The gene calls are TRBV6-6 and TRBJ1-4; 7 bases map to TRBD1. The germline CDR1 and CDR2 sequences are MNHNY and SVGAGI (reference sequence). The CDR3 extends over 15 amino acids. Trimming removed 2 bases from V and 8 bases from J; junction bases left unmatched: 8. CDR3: CASSYGDRVSEKLFF. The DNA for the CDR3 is TGTGCCAGCAGTTACGGTGACAGGGTGTCCGAAAAACTGTTTTTT.

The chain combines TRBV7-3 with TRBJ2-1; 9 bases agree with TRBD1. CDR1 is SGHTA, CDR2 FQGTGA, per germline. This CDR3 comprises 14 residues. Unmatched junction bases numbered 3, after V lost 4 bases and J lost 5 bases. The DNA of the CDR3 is TGTGCCAGCAGCTCCGGACAGGGGCACAATGAGCAGTTCTTC. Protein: CASSSGQGHNEQFF.

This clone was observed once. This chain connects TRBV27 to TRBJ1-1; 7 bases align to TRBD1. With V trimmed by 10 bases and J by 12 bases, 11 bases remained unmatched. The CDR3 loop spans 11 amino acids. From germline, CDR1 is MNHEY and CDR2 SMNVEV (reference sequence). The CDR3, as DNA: TGTGCCACCCAACAGGGGACGGGATCTTTCTTT. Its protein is CATQQGTGSFF.

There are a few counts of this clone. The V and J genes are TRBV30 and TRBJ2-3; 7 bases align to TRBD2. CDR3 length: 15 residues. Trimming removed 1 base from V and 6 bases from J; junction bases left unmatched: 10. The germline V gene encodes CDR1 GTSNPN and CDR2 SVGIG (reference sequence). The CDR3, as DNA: TGTGCCTGGAGTGGGCCGACTAGCCCCAGGGATACGCAGTATTTT. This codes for CAWSGPTSPRDTQYF.

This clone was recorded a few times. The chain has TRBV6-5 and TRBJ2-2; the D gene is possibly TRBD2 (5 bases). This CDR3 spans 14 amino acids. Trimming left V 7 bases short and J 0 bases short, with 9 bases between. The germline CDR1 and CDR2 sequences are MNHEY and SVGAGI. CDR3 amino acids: CASTLASNTGELFF. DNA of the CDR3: TGTGCCAGCACGCTAGCTTCGAACACCGGGGAGCTGTTTTTT.

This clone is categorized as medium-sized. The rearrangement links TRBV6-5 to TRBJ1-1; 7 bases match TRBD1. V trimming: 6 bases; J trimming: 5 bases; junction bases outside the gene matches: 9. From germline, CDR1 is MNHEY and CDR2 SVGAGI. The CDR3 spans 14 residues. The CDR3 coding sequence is TGTGCCAGCAGCGCCCGAGGGGGCGCGACTGAAGCTTTCTTT. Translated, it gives CASSARGGATEAFF.

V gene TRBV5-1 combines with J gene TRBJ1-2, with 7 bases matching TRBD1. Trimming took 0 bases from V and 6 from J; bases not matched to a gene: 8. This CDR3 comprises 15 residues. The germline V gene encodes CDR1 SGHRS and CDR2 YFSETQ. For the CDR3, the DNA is TGCGCCAGCAGCTTGGCCCGGGGACAGTGGGATGGCTACACCTTC. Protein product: CASSLARGQWDGYTF.

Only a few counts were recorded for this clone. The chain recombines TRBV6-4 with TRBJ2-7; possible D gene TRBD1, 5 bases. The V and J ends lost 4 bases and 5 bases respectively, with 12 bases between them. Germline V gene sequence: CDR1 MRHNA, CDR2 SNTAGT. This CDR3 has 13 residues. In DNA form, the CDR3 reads TGTGCCAGCAGTGCCTCTCAGGGTAACGAGCAGTACTTC. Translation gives CASSASQGNEQYF.

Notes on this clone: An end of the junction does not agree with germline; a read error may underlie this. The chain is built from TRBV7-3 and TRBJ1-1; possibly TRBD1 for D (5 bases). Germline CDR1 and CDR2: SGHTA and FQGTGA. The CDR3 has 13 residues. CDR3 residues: CACREGSKTEAFF. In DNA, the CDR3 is TGTGCCTGCAGGGAGGGGAGCAAGACTGAAGCTTTCTTT.

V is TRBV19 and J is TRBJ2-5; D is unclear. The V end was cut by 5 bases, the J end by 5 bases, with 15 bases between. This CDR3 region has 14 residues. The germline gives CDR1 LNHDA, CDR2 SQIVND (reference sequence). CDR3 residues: CASSLHDKWETQYF. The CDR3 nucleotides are TGTGCCAGTAGTCTCCACGACAAGTGGGAGACCCAGTACTTC.

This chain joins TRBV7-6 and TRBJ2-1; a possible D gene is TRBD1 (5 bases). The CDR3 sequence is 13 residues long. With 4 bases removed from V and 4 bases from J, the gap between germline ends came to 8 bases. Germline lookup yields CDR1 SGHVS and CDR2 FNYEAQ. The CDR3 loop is CASSYQGYNEQFF. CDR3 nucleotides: TGTGCCAGCAGCTACCAGGGATACAATGAGCAGTTCTTC. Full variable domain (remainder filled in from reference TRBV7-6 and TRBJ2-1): GAGVSQSPRYKVTKRGQDVALRCDPISGHVSLYWYRQALGQGPEFLTYFNYEAQQDKSGLPNDRFSAERPEGSISTLTIQRTEQRDSAMYRCASSYQGYNEQFFGPGTRLTVL.

The CDR3 DNA reads TGCAGTGCTAGGGGAGACGCTAAAGCTTTCTTT. Translated, it gives CSARGDAKAFF. The chain recombines TRBV20-1 with TRBJ1-1; D gene uncertain. CDR3 length equals 11 residues. CDR1 and CDR2 (germline): DFQATT, SNEGSKA (reference sequence). Trimming took off 3 bases at V and 9 bases at J, with 11 bases between the two ends.

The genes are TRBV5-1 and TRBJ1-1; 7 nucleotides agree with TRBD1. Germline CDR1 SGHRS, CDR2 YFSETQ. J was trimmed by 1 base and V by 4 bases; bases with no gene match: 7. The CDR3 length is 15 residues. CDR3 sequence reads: CASSPLQGPNTEAFF. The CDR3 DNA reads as TGCGCCAGCAGCCCATTACAGGGGCCGAACACTGAAGCTTTCTTT.